This T cell receptor beta chain derives from a study of blood T cell repertoires in COVID-19. Whole-study context: T cells, B-cell-depleted T cells, or PBMCs provided the cDNA or gDNA that served as material.

About this clone itself: Other DNA sequences within the sample encode an identical CDR3.

CDR1 is SGHTA and CDR2 is FQGNSA in the germline V gene. The V end lost 4 bases, the J end lost 3 bases, and 10 bases lay between the germline ends. The CDR3 has 14 amino acids. Data came from immunoSEQ multiplex PCR; TCRdb stores just in-frame clones and leaves some out. The sample has about 150,000 clones; over 75% are singletons. Followed longitudinally, the Seattle patients had been enrolled during active infection. The clonotype originates from a man aged 55 to 70 with COVID-19, enrolled during active disease. The J gene is TRBJ1-5, the V gene TRBV7-2; D is uncertain. Sequencing used peripheral blood. The CDR3 sequence is CASSSGINNQPQHF. CDR3 sequence (DNA): TGTGCCAGCAGCTCCGGGATAAACAATCAGCCCCAGCATTTT. The complete variable domain, with remaining parts taken from reference TRBV7-2 and TRBJ1-5, reads GAGVSQSPSNKVTEKGKDVELRCDPISGHTALYWYRQSLGQGLEFLIYFQGNSAPDKSGLPSDRFSAERTGGSVSTLTIQRTQQEDSAVYLCASSSGINNQPQHFGDGTRLSIL.